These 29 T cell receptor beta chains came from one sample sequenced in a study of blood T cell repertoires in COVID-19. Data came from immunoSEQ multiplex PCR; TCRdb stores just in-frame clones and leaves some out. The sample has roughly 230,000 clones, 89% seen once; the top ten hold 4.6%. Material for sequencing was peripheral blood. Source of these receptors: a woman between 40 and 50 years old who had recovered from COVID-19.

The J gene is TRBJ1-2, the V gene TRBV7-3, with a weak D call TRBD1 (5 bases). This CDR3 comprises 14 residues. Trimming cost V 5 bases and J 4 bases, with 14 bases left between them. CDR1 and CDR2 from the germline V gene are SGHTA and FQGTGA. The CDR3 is CASSQSGQVYGYTF. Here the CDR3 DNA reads TGTGCCAGCAGCCAATCAGGGCAGGTCTATGGCTACACCTTC.

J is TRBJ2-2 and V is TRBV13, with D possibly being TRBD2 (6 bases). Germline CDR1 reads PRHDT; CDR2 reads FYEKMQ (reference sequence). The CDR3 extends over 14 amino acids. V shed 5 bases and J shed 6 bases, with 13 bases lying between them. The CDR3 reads CASSREQRAGELFF. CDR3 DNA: TGTGCCAGCAGCCGGGAACAGCGGGCCGGGGAGCTGTTTTTT. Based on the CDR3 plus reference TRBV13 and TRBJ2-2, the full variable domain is AAGVIQSPRHLIKEKRETATLKCYPIPRHDTVYWYQQGPGQDPQFLISFYEKMQSDKGSIPDRFSAQQFSDYHSELNMSSLELGDSALYFCASSREQRAGELFFGEGSRLTVL.

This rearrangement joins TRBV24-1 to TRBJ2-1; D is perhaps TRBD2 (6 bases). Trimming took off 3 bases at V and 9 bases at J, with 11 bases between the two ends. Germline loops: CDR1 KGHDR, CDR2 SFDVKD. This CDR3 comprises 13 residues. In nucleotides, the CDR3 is TGTGCCACCAGTGATCCCCCCGGGGGTGAGCAGTTCTTC. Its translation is CATSDPPGGEQFF.

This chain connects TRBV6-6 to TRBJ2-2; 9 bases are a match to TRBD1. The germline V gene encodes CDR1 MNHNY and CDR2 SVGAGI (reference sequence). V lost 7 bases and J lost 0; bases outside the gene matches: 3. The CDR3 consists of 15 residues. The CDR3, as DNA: TGTGCCAGCAACGACAGGGGGACGAACACCGGGGAGCTGTTTTTT. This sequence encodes CASNDRGTNTGELFF.

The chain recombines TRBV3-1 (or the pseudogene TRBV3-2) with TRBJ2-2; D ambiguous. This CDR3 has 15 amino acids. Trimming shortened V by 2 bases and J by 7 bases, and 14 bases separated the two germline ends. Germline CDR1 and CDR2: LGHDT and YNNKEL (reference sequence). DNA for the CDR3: TGTGCCAGCAGCCAACCGACCCGACGAGGCGGGGAGCTGTTTTTT. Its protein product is CASSQPTRRGGELFF.

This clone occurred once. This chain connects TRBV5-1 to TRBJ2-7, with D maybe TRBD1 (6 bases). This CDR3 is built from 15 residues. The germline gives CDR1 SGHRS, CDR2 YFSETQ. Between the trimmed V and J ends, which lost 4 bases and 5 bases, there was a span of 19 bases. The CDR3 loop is CASSGVAGVLHEQYF. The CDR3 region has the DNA TGCGCCAGCAGCGGGGTCGCAGGGGTTTTGCACGAGCAGTACTTC.

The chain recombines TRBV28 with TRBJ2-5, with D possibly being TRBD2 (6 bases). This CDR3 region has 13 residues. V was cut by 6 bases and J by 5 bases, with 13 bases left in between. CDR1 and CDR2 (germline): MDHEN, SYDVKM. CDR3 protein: CASSLSGGETQYF. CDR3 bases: TGTGCCAGCAGCCTTAGTGGGGGGGAGACCCAGTACTTC. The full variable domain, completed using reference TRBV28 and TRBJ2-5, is DVKVTQSSRYLVKRTGEKVFLECVQDMDHENMFWYRQDPGLGLRLIYFSYDVKMKEKGDIPEGYSVSREKKERFSLILESASTNQTSMYLCASSLSGGETQYFGPGTRLLVL.

The CDR3 nucleotides read TGTGCCAGCAGCCAAGTATTAGGCGGCACACACAATGAGCAGTTCTTC. Translation gives CASSQVLGGTHNEQFF. The chain recombines TRBV3-1 (or the pseudogene TRBV3-2) with TRBJ2-1; D unclear. CDR1 is LGHDT and CDR2 is YNNKEL in the germline V gene (reference sequence). The V end lost 1 base, the J end lost 5 bases, and 15 bases lay between the germline ends. The CDR3 consists of 16 residues.

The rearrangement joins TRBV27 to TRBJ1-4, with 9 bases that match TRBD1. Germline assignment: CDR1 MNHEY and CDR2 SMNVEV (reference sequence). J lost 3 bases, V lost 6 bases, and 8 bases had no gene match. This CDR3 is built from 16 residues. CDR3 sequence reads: CASSRRQGEANEKLFF. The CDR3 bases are TGTGCCAGCAGCAGAAGACAGGGGGAGGCTAATGAAAAACTGTTTTTT. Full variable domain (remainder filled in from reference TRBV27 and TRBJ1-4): EAQVTQNPRYLITVTGKKLTVTCSQNMNHEYMSWYRQDPGLGLRQIYYSMNVEVTDKGDVPEGYKVSRKEKRNFPLILESPSPNQTSLYFCASSRRQGEANEKLFFGSGTQLSVL.

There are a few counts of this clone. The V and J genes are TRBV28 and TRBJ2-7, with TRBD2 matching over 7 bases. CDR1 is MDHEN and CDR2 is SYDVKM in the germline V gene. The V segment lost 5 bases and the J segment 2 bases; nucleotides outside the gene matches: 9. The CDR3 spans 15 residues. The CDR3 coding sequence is TGTGCCAGCAGTGTTCTAACCGGGACTACCTACGAGCAGTACGTC. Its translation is CASSVLTGTTYEQYV.

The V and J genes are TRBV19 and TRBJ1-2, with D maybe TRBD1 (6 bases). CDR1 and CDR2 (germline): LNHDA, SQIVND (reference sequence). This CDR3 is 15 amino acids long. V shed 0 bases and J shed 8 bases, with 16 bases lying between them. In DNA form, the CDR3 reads TGTGCCAGTAGTATAGATACAGCAGGGGAATACGGCTACACCTTC. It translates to CASSIDTAGEYGYTF.

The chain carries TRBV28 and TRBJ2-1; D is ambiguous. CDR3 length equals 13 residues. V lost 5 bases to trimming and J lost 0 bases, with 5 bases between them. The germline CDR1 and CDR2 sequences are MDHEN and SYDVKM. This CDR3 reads CASSAASYNEQFF. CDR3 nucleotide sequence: TGTGCCAGCAGTGCGGCCTCCTACAATGAGCAGTTCTTC.

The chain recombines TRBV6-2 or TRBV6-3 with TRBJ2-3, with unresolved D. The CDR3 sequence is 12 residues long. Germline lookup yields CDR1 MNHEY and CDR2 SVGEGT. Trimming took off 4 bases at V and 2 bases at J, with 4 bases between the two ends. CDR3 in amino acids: CASSSVTDTQYF. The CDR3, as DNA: TGTGCCAGCAGTTCAGTCACAGATACGCAGTATTTT.

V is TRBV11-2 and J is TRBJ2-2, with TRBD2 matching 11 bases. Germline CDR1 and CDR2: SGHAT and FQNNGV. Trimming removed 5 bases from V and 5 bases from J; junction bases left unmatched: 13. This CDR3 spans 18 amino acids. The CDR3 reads CASSRNSGGAQGTGELFF. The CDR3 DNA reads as TGTGCCAGCAGCCGCAATAGCGGGGGGGCGCAGGGGACCGGGGAGCTGTTTTTT.

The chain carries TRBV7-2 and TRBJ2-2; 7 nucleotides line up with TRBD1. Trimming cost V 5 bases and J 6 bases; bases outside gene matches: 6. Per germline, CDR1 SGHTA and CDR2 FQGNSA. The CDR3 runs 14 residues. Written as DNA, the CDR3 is TGTGCCAGCAGCCCCAGGGGGACCCCCGGGGAGCTGTTTTTT. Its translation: CASSPRGTPGELFF.

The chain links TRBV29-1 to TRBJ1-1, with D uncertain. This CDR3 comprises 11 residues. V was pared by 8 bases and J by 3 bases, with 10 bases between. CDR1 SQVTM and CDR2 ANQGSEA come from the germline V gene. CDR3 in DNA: TGCAGCACCCGGGAGTACACTGAAGCTTTCTTT. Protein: CSTREYTEAFF.

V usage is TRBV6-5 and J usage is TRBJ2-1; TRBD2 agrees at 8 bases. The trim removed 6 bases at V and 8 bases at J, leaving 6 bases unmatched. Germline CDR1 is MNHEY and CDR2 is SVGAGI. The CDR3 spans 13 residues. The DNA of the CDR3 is TGTGCCAGCAGCCCGGGACTAGACCATGAGCAGTTCTTC. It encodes CASSPGLDHEQFF.

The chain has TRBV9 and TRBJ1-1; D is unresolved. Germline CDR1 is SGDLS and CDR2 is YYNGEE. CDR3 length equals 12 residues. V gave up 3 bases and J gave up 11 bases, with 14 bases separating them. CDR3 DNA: TGTGCCAGCAGCGGACACGGTAGTTGGGCTTTCTTT. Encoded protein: CASSGHGSWAFF.

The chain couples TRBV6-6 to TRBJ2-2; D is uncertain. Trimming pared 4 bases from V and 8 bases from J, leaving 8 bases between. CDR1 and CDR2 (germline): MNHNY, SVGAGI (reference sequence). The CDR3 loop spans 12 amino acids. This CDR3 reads CASSSIRGELFF. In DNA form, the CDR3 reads TGTGCCAGCAGTTCCATTCGGGGGGAGCTGTTTTTT.

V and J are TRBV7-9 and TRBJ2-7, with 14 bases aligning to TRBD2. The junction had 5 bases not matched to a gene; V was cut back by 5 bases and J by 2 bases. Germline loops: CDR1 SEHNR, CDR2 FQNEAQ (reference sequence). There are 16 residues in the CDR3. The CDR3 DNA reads TGTGCCAGCAGCAATCCGGGACTAGCGGGGGCCTACGAGCAGTACTTC. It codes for CASSNPGLAGAYEQYF.

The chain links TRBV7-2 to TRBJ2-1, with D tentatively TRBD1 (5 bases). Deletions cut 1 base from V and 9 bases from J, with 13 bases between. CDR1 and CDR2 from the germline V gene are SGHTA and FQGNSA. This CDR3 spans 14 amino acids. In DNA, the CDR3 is TGTGCCAGCAGCTTAGTCGTCGGACAATCTGAGCAGTTCTTC. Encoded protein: CASSLVVGQSEQFF. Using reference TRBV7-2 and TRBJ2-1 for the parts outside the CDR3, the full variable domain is GAGVSQSPSNKVTEKGKDVELRCDPISGHTALYWYRQSLGQGLEFLIYFQGNSAPDKSGLPSDRFSAERTGGSVSTLTIQRTQQEDSAVYLCASSLVVGQSEQFFGPGTRLTVL.

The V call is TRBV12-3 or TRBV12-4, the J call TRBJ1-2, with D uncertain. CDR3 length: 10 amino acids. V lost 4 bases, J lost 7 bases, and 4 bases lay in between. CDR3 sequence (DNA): TGTGCCAGCAGTTCGGGTGGCTACACCTTC. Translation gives CASSSGGYTF.

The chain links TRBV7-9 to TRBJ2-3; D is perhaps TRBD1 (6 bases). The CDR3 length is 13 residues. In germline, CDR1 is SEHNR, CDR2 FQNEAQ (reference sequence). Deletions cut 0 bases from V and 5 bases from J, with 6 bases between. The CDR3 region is CASSLAGGDTQYF. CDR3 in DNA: TGTGCCAGCAGCTTAGCAGGGGGAGATACGCAGTATTTT.

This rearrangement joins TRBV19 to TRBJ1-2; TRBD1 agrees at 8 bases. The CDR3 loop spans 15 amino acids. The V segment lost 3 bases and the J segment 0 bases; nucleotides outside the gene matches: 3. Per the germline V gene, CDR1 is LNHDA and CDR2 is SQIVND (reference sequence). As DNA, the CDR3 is TGTGCCAGTAGTATTGGGACAGGTCCTAACTATGGCTACACCTTC. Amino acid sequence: CASSIGTGPNYGYTF.

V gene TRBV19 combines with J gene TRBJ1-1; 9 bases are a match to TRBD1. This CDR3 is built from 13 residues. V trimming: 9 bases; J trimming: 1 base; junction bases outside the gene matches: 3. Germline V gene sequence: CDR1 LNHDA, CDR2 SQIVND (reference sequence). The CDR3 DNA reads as TGTGCCAGCTTGACAGGGGGGAACACTGAAGCTTTCTTT. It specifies CASLTGGNTEAFF.

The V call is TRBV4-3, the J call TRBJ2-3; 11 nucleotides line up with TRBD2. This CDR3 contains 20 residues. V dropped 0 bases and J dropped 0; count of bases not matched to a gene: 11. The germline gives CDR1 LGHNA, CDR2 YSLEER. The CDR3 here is CASSQDIGLAGGSSTDTQYF. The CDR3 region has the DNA TGCGCCAGCAGCCAAGATATCGGGCTAGCGGGAGGAAGTAGCACAGATACGCAGTATTTT.

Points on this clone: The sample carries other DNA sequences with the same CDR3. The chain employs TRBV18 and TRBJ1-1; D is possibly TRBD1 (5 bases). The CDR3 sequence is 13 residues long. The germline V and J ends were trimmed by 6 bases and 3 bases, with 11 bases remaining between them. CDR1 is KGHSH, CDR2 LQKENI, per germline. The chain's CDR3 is CASSRLGDTEAFF. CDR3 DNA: TGTGCCAGCTCCCGCTTAGGGGACACTGAAGCTTTCTTT.

The CDR3 here is CASSLDSWQPQHF. The CDR3 nucleotides read TGTGCCAGCAGCTTGGACAGTTGGCAGCCCCAGCATTTT. This rearrangement joins TRBV7-2 to TRBJ1-5; D is possibly TRBD1 (6 bases). Trimming shortened V by 3 bases and J by 7 bases, and 10 bases separated the two germline ends. Germline V gene lookup returns CDR1 SGHTA and CDR2 FQGNSA. CDR3 length: 13 amino acids.

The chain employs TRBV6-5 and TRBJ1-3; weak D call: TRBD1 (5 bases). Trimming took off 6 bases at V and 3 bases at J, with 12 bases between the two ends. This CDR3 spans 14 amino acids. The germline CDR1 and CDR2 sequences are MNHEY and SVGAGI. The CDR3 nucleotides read TGTGCCAGCAGAGCCACCGGGGGTGGAAACACCATATATTTT. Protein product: CASRATGGGNTIYF.